Listed below are T cell receptor beta chains from one sample, sequenced in a study of a mutant IDH1 vaccine in newly diagnosed glioma. Using immunoSEQ multiplex PCR, the repertoire was profiled, and TCRdb retains in-frame clones only, with some absent. The sample holds approximately 35,000 clones, around nine tenths seen once. What these receptors recognize is not known. This material consisted of PBMCs, taken from a glioma patient whose treatment included an IDH1 peptide vaccine. The receptor source for this set is a man aged 35 to 55 with glioma. CDR3s include the opening cysteine and the closing phenylalanine or tryptophan. D genes are given only for firm matches. Part of the rows lack a size; the others show once, few, many or a class for expanded clones.

clone size,D gene,V gene,J gene,CDR3 protein,CDR3 DNA
NA,NA,TRBV19,TRBJ2-1,CASSIKDGSWNEQFF,TGTGCCAGTAGTATCAAGGACGGCTCTTGGAATGAGCAGTTCTTC
NA,TRBD1,TRBV4-1,TRBJ2-3,CASSQDTWTGDTQYF,TGCGCCAGCAGCCAAGATACCTGGACAGGCGATACGCAGTATTTT
NA,NA,TRBV7-2,TRBJ2-5,CASSSQLGETQYF,TGTGCCAGCAGCTCTCAGCTAGGTGAGACCCAGTACTTC
NA,NA,TRBV14,TRBJ1-1,CASSPRPTNTEAFF,TGTGCCAGCAGCCCCCGACCCACGAACACTGAAGCTTTCTTT
NA,NA,TRBV28,TRBJ1-3,CASSTAGNTIYF,TGTGCCAGCAGTACAGCTGGAAACACCATATATTTT
NA,TRBD2,TRBV7-6,TRBJ2-5,CASSLEAGGVGETQYF,TGTGCCAGCAGCCTTGAGGCGGGGGGGGTCGGAGAGACCCAGTACTTC
NA,NA,TRBV4-1,TRBJ1-6,CASSQVRENNSPLHF,TGCGCCAGCAGCCAAGTGCGGGAGAATAATTCACCCCTCCACTTT
NA,NA,TRBV6-6,TRBJ2-1,CASSSTAEQFF,TGTGCCAGCAGTTCTACCGCCGAGCAGTTCTTC
NA,NA,TRBV5-6,TRBJ2-7,CASSLVRVQTYEQYF,TGTGCCAGCAGCTTGGTGAGGGTCCAAACCTACGAGCAGTACTTC
NA,NA,TRBV7-9,TRBJ1-1,CASSFGVMNTEAFF,TGTGCCAGCAGCTTCGGGGTTATGAACACTGAAGCTTTCTTT
NA,NA,TRBV6-5,TRBJ2-7,CASSYRSLHEQYF,TGTGCCAGCAGTTACCGGAGTCTCCACGAGCAGTACTTC
NA,NA,TRBV4-1,TRBJ2-2,CASSHSLGLSPGELFF,TGCGCCAGCAGCCATTCACTAGGGTTATCCCCGGGGGAGCTGTTTTTT
NA,NA,TRBV9,TRBJ2-7,CASSPRLFSYEQYF,TGTGCCAGCAGCCCCCGACTTTTCTCCTACGAGCAGTACTTC
NA,NA,TRBV28,TRBJ1-1,CASRELWTFEAFF,TGTGCCAGCAGAGAACTATGGACCTTTGAAGCTTTCTTT
NA,NA,TRBV30,TRBJ1-1,CAWTGDLDTEAFF,TGTGCCTGGACCGGGGATTTGGACACTGAAGCTTTCTTT
once,NA,TRBV30,TRBJ1-1,CAWSGQRNTEAFF,TGTGCCTGGAGTGGACAGAGGAACACTGAAGCTTTCTTT
NA,NA,TRBV6-6,TRBJ2-5,CASSRGGRGQGETQYF,TGTGCCAGCAGCCGCGGCGGCAGGGGTCAGGGAGAGACCCAGTACTTC
once,TRBD1,TRBV5-1,TRBJ2-2,CASSLDDRGHGTGELFF,TGCGCCAGCAGCTTGGATGACAGGGGGCACGGCACCGGGGAGCTGTTTTTT
NA,TRBD1,TRBV7-8,TRBJ1-1,CASSSFKSPTGWGYMNTEAFF,TGTGCCAGCAGCTCCTTTAAATCCCCGACAGGGTGGGGATACATGAACACTGAAGCTTTCTTT
once,NA,TRBV9,TRBJ2-3,CASSVTREPTDTQYF,TGTGCCAGCAGCGTCACACGGGAGCCCACAGATACGCAGTATTTT
once,NA,TRBV7-3,TRBJ2-7,CASSADGSTEQYF,TGTGCCAGCAGCGCCGACGGATCCACCGAGCAGTACTTC
NA,TRBD1,TRBV19,TRBJ1-2,CASDSAIGTGGVGYTF,TGTGCCAGTGACTCTGCAATCGGGACAGGGGGCGTCGGCTACACCTTC
few,NA,TRBV29-1,TRBJ1-2,CSVARRNYGYTF,TGCAGCGTTGCACGCCGGAACTATGGCTACACCTTC
few,NA,TRBV6-4,TRBJ2-3,CASSGQQGDTQYF,TGTGCCAGCAGTGGTCAGCAGGGAGATACGCAGTATTTT
NA,NA,TRBV19,TRBJ2-4,CASSNTQTIAKNIQYF,TGTGCCAGTAGTAATACACAGACCATAGCCAAAAACATTCAGTACTTC
NA,TRBD2,TRBV7-2,TRBJ2-3,CASSLGGRGTDTQYF,TGTGCCAGCAGCTTAGGGGGGAGGGGCACAGATACGCAGTATTTT
NA,NA,TRBV29-1,TRBJ1-1,CSESGIMNTEAFF,TGCAGCGAATCGGGAATCATGAACACTGAAGCTTTCTTT
NA,TRBD1,TRBV6-5,TRBJ2-7,CASSYRSGQGYREQYF,TGTGCCAGCAGTTACAGATCGGGACAGGGGTATAGAGAGCAGTACTTC
NA,NA,TRBV30,TRBJ1-6,CAWSVRQYNSPLHF,TGTGCCTGGAGTGTCAGACAATATAATTCACCCCTCCACTTT
NA,NA,TRBV7-8,TRBJ1-4,CASSRYVRDNEKLFF,TGTGCCAGCAGCCGTTACGTAAGGGATAATGAAAAACTGTTTTTT
once,NA,TRBV2,TRBJ2-2,CASSADTDTGELFF,TGTGCCAGCAGTGCCGACACGGACACCGGGGAGCTGTTTTTT
NA,TRBD1,TRBV28,TRBJ1-1,CASRWGQSNTEAFF,TGTGCCAGCAGATGGGGACAGAGCAACACTGAAGCTTTCTTT
NA,TRBD2,TRBV4-2,TRBJ2-3,CASSQGPAGEVDTQYF,TGTGCCAGCAGCCAAGGCCCAGCGGGAGAGGTGGATACGCAGTATTTT
NA,TRBD1,TRBV18,TRBJ1-2,CASSMSGTVNYGYTF,TGTGCCAGCTCAATGTCCGGGACAGTAAACTATGGCTACACCTTC
NA,TRBD1,TRBV18,TRBJ2-7,CASSLTGQESLEKQYF,TGTGCCAGCTCACTTACCGGACAGGAGAGCCTCGAAAAGCAGTACTTC
NA,NA,TRBV5-1,TRBJ1-1,CASSFTSDSLEAFF,TGCGCCAGCAGCTTTACCTCCGACAGCCTTGAAGCTTTCTTT
NA,NA,TRBV13,TRBJ1-2,CASSLAGTLDYGYTF,TGTGCCAGCAGCTTAGCTGGGACGTTGGACTATGGCTACACCTTC
once,TRBD2,TRBV7-2,TRBJ2-3,CASSQGLAVDTQYF,TGTGCCAGCAGCCAAGGACTAGCGGTGGATACGCAGTATTTT
NA,NA,TRBV5-4,TRBJ1-2,CASSLPGRDLYGYTF,TGTGCCAGCAGCTTGCCGGGCCGAGACCTCTATGGCTACACCTTC
NA,TRBD2,TRBV5-8,TRBJ2-7,CASSSRGRGRNEQYF,TGTGCCAGCAGCTCGCGTGGGAGGGGAAGAAACGAGCAGTACTTC